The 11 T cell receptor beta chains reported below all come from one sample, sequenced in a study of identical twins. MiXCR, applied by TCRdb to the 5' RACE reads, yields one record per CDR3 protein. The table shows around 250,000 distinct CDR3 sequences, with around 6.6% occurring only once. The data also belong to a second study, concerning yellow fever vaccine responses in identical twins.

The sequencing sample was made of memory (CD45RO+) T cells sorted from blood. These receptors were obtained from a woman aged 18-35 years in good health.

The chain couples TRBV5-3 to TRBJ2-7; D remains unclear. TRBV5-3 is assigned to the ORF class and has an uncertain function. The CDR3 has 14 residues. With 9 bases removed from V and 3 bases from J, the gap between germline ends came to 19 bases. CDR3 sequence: CAMSPALPCYEQYF. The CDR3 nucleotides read TGTGCCATGAGCCCCGCGCTCCCCTGCTACGAGCAGTACTTC.

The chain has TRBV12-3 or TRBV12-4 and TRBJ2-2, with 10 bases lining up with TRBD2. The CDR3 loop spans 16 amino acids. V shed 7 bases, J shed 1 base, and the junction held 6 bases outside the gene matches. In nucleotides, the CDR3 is TGTGCCAGCACCCTACTAGCGGGGATGAACACCGGGGAGCTGTTTTTT. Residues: CASTLLAGMNTGELFF.

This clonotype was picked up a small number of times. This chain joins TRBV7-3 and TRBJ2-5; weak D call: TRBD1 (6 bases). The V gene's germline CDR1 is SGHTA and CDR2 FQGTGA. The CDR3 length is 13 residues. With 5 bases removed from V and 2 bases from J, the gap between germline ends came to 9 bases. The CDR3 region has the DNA TGTGCCAGCAGCGAACAGGGTCAAGAGACCCAGTACTTC. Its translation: CASSEQGQETQYF.

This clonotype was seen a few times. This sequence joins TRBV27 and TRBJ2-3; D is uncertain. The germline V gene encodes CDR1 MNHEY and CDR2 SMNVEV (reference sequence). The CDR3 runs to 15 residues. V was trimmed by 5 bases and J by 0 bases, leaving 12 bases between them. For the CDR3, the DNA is TGTGCCAGCAGTCCAGACGTTAGTAGCACAGATACGCAGTATTTT. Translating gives CASSPDVSSTDTQYF.

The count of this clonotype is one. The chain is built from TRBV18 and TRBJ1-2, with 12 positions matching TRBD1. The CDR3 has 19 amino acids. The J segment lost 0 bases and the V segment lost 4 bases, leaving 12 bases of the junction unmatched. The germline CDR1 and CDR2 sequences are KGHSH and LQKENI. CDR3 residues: CASSRRQGTGGAPNYGYTF. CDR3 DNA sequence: TGTGCCAGCTCACGACGCCAAGGGACAGGGGGCGCCCCTAACTATGGCTACACCTTC.

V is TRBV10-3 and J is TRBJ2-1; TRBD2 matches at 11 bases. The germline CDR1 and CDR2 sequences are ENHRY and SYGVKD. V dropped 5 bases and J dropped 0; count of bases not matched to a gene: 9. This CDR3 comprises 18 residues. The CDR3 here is CAISFGSGGGSSYNEQFF. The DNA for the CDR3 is TGTGCCATCAGTTTTGGTAGCGGGGGGGGTAGCTCCTACAATGAGCAGTTCTTC.

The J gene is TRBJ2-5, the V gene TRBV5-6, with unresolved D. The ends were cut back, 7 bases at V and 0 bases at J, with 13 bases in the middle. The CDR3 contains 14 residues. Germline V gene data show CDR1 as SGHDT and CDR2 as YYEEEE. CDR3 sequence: CASHGIGHQETQYF. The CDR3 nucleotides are TGTGCCAGCCATGGGATCGGTCACCAAGAGACCCAGTACTTC.

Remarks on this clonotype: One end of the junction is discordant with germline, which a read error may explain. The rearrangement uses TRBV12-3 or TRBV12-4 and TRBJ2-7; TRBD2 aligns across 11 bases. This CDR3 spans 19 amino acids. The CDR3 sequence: CCARGRGLELAGEGYEQYF. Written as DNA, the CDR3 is TGCTGCGCTAGGGGGAGGGGGCTTGAACTAGCGGGAGAAGGATACGAGCAGTACTTC.

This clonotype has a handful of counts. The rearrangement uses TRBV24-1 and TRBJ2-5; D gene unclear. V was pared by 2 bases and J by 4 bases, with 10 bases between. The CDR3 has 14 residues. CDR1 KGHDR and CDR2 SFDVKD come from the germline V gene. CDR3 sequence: CATSDSLGPETQYF. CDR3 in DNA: TGTGCCACCAGTGATTCTCTCGGGCCAGAGACCCAGTACTTC.

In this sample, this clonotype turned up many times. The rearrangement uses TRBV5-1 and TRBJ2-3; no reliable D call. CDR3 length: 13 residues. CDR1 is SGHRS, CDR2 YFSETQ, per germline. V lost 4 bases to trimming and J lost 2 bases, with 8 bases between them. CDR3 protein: CASSAQDTDTQYF. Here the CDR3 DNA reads TGCGCCAGCAGCGCTCAAGACACAGATACGCAGTATTTT.

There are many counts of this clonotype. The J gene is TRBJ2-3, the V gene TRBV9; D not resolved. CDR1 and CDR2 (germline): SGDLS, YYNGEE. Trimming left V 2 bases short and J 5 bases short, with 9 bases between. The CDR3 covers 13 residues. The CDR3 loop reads CASSVKSGDTQYF. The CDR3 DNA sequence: TGTGCCAGCAGCGTTAAATCAGGAGATACGCAGTATTTT.